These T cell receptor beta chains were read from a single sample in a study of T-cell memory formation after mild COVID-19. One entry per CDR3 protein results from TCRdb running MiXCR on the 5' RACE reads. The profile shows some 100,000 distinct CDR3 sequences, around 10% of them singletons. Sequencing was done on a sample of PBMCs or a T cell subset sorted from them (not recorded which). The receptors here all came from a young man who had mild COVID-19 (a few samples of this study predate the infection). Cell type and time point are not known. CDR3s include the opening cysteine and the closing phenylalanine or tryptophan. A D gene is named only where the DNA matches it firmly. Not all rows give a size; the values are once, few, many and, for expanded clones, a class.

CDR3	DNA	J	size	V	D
CASREGGTQYF	TGTGCCAGCAGGGAAGGGGGGACCCAGTACTTC	TRBJ2-5	NA	TRBV6-5	NA
CASSQGQGNTGELFF	TGTGCCAGCAGCCAAGGGCAGGGGAACACCGGGGAGCTGTTTTTT	TRBJ2-2	many	TRBV4-2	NA
CSARVEGQGNQPQHF	TGCAGTGCTAGAGTGGAGGGACAGGGTAATCAGCCCCAGCATTTT	TRBJ1-5	NA	TRBV20-1	TRBD1
CASSSLSGGRYNEQFF	TGTGCCAGCAGCTCCCTTAGCGGGGGACGGTACAATGAGCAGTTCTTC	TRBJ2-1	few	TRBV7-8	TRBD2
CASSPTGTGNYLYNEQFF	TGTGCCAGCAGCCCGACCGGGACAGGGAATTACCTCTACAATGAGCAGTTCTTC	TRBJ2-1	few	TRBV28	TRBD1
CASSLGQPQHF	TGTGCCAGCAGTTTAGGTCAGCCCCAGCATTTT	TRBJ1-5	few	TRBV12-3/TRBV12-4	NA
CATSKVTSTDTQYF	TGTGCCACCAGTAAAGTCACTAGCACAGATACGCAGTATTTT	TRBJ2-3	NA	TRBV24-1	NA
CASSQRGTETGEQYF	TGCGCCAGCAGCCAGCGTGGGACAGAGACAGGCGAGCAGTACTTC	TRBJ2-7	many	TRBV4-1	TRBD1
CASLGGGQETQYF	TGTGCCAGCCTAGGGGGCGGTCAAGAGACCCAGTACTTC	TRBJ2-5	few	TRBV6-5	TRBD1
CASSSLYTTSKVNEQFF	TGTGCCAGCAGCTCACTATACACGACTAGCAAGGTCAATGAGCAGTTCTTC	TRBJ2-1	NA	TRBV7-8	TRBD2
CASSLVPNTGELFF	TGTGCCAGCAGCTTAGTACCGAACACCGGGGAGCTGTTTTTT	TRBJ2-2	many	TRBV7-9	NA
CASSLGGSTGELFF	TGTGCCAGCAGTTTGGGTGGTAGCACCGGGGAGCTGTTTTTT	TRBJ2-2	many	TRBV12-3/TRBV12-4	NA
CASSLASGEAYEQYF	TGTGCCAGCAGCTTAGCTAGCGGTGAAGCCTACGAGCAGTACTTC	TRBJ2-7	few	TRBV11-2	TRBD2
CASSFFQSNTEAFF	TGTGCCAGCAGCTTTTTCCAGAGCAACACTGAAGCTTTCTTT	TRBJ1-1	NA	TRBV7-9	NA
CASSLEGTDTQYF	TGCGCCAGCAGCTTGGAAGGCACAGATACGCAGTATTTT	TRBJ2-3	NA	TRBV5-1	NA
CATKLGLVGEQYF	TGTGCCACCAAACTCGGACTAGTAGGCGAGCAGTACTTC	TRBJ2-7	NA	TRBV6-5	TRBD2
CASSQDQTYEQYF	TGTGCCAGCAGCCAAGATCAAACCTACGAGCAGTACTTC	TRBJ2-7	many	TRBV4-2	NA
CASSFRPGQLGETQYF	TGTGCCAGCAGCTTTCGCCCGGGACAGCTGGGTGAGACCCAGTACTTC	TRBJ2-5	NA	TRBV7-6	TRBD1
CASSLDGGANVLTF	TGCGCCAGCAGCTTGGACGGTGGGGCCAACGTCCTGACTTTC	TRBJ2-6	NA	TRBV5-1	NA
CSAITSGGRTDTQYF	TGCAGTGCCATCACTAGCGGGGGCCGCACAGATACGCAGTATTTT	TRBJ2-3	few	TRBV20-1	TRBD2